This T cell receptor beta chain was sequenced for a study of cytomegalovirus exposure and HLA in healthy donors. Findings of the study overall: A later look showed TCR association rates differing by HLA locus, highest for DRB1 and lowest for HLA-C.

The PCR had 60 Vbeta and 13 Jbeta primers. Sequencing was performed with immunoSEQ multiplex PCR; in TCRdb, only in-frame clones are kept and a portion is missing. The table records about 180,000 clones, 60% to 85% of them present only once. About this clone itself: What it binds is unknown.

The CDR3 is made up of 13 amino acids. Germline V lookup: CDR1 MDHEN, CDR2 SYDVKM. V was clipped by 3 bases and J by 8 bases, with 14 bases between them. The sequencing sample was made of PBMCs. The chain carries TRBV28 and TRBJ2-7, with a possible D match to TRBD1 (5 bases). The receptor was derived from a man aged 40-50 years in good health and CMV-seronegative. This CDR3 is CASSLTGAGQQYF. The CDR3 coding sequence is TGTGCCAGCAGTTTGACTGGGGCCGGCCAGCAGTACTTC.